The 2 T cell receptor beta chains below were found in one sample sequenced in a study of T-cell reconstitution after alpha-beta-depleted transplantation in children. It was with unique molecular identifiers that the TCRbeta library was prepared. TCRdb reanalysed the PCR reads using MiXCR and keeps one entry per CDR3 protein. The profile shows roughly 590,000 distinct CDR3 sequences, around 16% of them singletons. Sample: PBMCs from the stem cell graft donor, taken from the stem cell graft. These receptors were obtained from a human donor who donated a stem cell graft to a child with acute myeloid leukemia.

CDR3 loop: CASSSTGRLTGELFF. DNA of the CDR3: TGTGCCAGCAGCTCGACAGGGCGGCTCACCGGGGAGCTGTTTTTT. The V gene is TRBV7-2, the J gene TRBJ2-2, with TRBD1 matching over 7 bases. Germline CDR1 SGHTA, CDR2 FQGNSA. The CDR3 has 15 amino acids. With 4 bases clipped from V and 4 bases from J, the junction kept 6 bases outside the gene matches.

This clonotype was seen a handful of times. The chain joins TRBV7-2 to TRBJ2-7; a possible D gene is TRBD1 (6 bases). Trimming cost V 4 bases and J 0 bases, with 10 bases left between them. The CDR3 covers 14 residues. Germline CDR1 and CDR2: SGHTA and FQGNSA. The CDR3 DNA sequence: TGTGCCAGCAGCTATTGGACAGCCTCCTACGAGCAGTACTTC. Its translation is CASSYWTASYEQYF.